This TCR beta chain was identified during a study of cytotoxic CD8 clonotypes in ibrutinib-treated CLL. V was trimmed by 2 bases and J by 6 bases, leaving 17 bases between them. Germline CDR1 ENHRY, CDR2 SYGVKD. The CDR3 consists of 16 residues. Sequencing was performed with immunoSEQ multiplex PCR; in TCRdb, only in-frame clones are kept and a portion is missing. The sample has tens of thousands of clones, approximately 57% seen once. The V and J genes are TRBV10-3 and TRBJ2-1; TRBD1 is a possible D gene (6 bases). The sequence came from a human donor with chronic lymphocytic leukemia. This sample comprised PBMCs, obtained after 12 months of ibrutinib treatment. CDR3 sequence: CAISETGQPPSNEQFF. The CDR3 region has the DNA TGTGCCATCAGTGAGACCGGACAGCCTCCGAGCAATGAGCAGTTCTTC.